What follows is one T cell receptor (beta chain) and its context. The entry originates in a study of blood T cell repertoires in COVID-19. Study details: Sources were T cells, B-cell-depleted T cells, or PBMCs; the material itself was cDNA or gDNA.

The repertoire was sequenced with immunoSEQ multiplex PCR; TCRdb's copy has only in-frame clones and lacks some. The sample contains approximately 180,000 clones, approximately 85% of which appear only once. Germline V gene data show CDR1 as MDHEN and CDR2 as SYDVKM. The CDR3 is 15 amino acids. Trimming took off 2 bases at V and 4 bases at J, with 12 bases between the two ends. The TCR sequence derives from a man aged 55 to 70 with acute or convalescent COVID-19. Material for sequencing was peripheral blood. The chain is built from TRBV28 and TRBJ2-1; D unclear. The CDR3 reads CASSLKAAGYNEQFF. DNA of the CDR3: TGTGCCAGCAGTTTAAAGGCGGCTGGTTACAATGAGCAGTTCTTC.